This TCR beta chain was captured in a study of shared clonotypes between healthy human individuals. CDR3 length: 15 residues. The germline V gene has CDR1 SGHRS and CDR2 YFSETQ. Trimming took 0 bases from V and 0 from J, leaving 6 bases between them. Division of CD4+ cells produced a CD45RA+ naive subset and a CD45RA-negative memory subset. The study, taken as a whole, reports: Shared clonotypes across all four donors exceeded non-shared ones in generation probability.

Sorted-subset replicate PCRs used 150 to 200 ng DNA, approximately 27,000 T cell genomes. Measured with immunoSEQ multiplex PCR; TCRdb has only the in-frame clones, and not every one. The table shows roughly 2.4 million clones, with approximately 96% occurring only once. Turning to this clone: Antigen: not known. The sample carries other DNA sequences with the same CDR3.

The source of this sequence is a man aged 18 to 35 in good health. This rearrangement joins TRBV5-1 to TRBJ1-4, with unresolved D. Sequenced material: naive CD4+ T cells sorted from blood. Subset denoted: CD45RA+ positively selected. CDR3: CASSLGTATNEKLFF. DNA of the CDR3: TGCGCCAGCAGCTTGGGGACGGCAACTAATGAAAAACTGTTTTTT.